These T cell receptor beta chains were read from a single sample in a study of T-cell memory formation after mild COVID-19. From the 5' RACE reads, TCRdb called clonotypes with MiXCR, one entry per CDR3 protein. The table records 130,000 to 150,000 distinct CDR3 sequences, about 6.1% of them present only once. Sequenced input: PBMCs or a T cell subset sorted from them (not recorded which). All receptors come from an adult woman who had mild COVID-19 (a few samples of this study predate the infection). Cell type and time point are not known. CDR3s include the opening cysteine and the closing phenylalanine or tryptophan. A D gene is named only where the DNA matches it firmly. A clone size is listed for some rows: how often the clone was seen (once, few, many), or a class if it is expanded.

d_call | j_call | v_call | clone_size | cdr3_nt | cdr3_aa
TRBD1 | TRBJ2-1 | TRBV5-1 | many | TGCGCCAGCACCGGACAGGGGGTTATAGGATACAATGAGCAGTTCTTC | CASTGQGVIGYNEQFF
TRBD1 | TRBJ2-5 | TRBV7-9 | NA | TGTGCCAGCAGCCCCAAGGACAGGGTCCGGGAGACCCAGTACTTC | CASSPKDRVRETQYF
NA | TRBJ1-2 | TRBV10-3 | NA | TGTGCCATCAGTGAGGGGAAAAGCCGATATGGCTACACCTTC | CAISEGKSRYGYTF
TRBD1 | TRBJ1-2 | TRBV7-9 | NA | TGTGCCAGCAGAACAGGGGATGACTATGGCTACACCTTC | CASRTGDDYGYTF
TRBD1 | TRBJ2-7 | TRBV15 | few | TGTGCCACCAGCCGAAGGACAGGGGCCTACGAGCAGTACTTC | CATSRRTGAYEQYF
NA | TRBJ1-4 | TRBV7-2 | NA | TGTGCCAGCAGCTTATGGGGGGTTAATGAAAAACTGTTTTTT | CASSLWGVNEKLFF
NA | TRBJ2-7 | TRBV30 | few | TGTGCCTGGAGTGGTGTCGTTTCCTACGAGCAGTACTTC | CAWSGVVSYEQYF
NA | TRBJ2-7 | TRBV7-9 | many | TGTGCCAGCAGCGGGGGGCCGGGCGTCCTCTACGAGCAGTACTTC | CASSGGPGVLYEQYF
TRBD1 | TRBJ1-1 | TRBV5-1 | NA | TGCGCCAGCAGCAGGGATGAGTCAGGGGGCACTGAAGCTTTCTTT | CASSRDESGGTEAFF
NA | TRBJ2-1 | TRBV20-1 | many | TGCAGTGCTTCTCTTTGGGGGGGGCGCCAGGGCAATGAGCAGTTCTTC | CSASLWGGRQGNEQFF
NA | TRBJ2-4 | TRBV12-3/TRBV12-4 | NA | TGTGCCAGCAGTTTAGCGCCATGGGCGCGGTACTTC | CASSLAPWARYF
NA | TRBJ2-7 | TRBV20-1 | few | TGCAGTGCAACCCCCGGGACACCCATCTCCTACGAGCAGTACTTC | CSATPGTPISYEQYF
NA | TRBJ2-7 | TRBV29-1 | NA | TGCAGCGTTGCCGGTTCCGGCTACGAGCAGTACTTC | CSVAGSGYEQYF
TRBD2 | TRBJ2-2 | TRBV7-3 | few | TGTGCCAGCAGCTTAATGCGGGGGGGCAACGGGGAGCTGTTTTTT | CASSLMRGGNGELFF
NA | TRBJ2-5 | TRBV12-3/TRBV12-4 | few | TGTGCCAGCAGTTTTGCGGGGGCCGGTGAGACCCAGTACTTC | CASSFAGAGETQYF
NA | TRBJ1-2 | TRBV13 | few | TGTGCCAGCAGCTCCATCCGCAGGGGCTTGAGCTATGGCTACACCTTC | CASSSIRRGLSYGYTF
NA | TRBJ2-5 | TRBV12-3/TRBV12-4 | many | TGTGCCAGCAGTTCGAGGAAGACCCAGTACTTC | CASSSRKTQYF
NA | TRBJ2-1 | TRBV18 | few | TGTGCCAGCTCACCGGGAAGGGGCACTTCCTACAATGAGCAGTTCTTC | CASSPGRGTSYNEQFF
NA | TRBJ2-3 | TRBV4-2 | many | TGTGCCAGCAGCCATTCCCAGCGCCCTAGCACAGATACGCAGTATTTT | CASSHSQRPSTDTQYF
TRBD1 | TRBJ1-5 | TRBV7-8 | NA | TGTGCCAGCAGCCCCCGGGAGGGGGCTCAGCCCCAGCATTTT | CASSPREGAQPQHF
NA | TRBJ2-7 | TRBV29-1 | NA | TGCAGCGTTGAATGGTCAGTGCAGTACTTC | CSVEWSVQYF
NA | TRBJ2-3 | TRBV2 | NA | TGTGCCAGCAGGTTGAGCCATACGCAGTATTTT | CASRLSHTQYF
NA | TRBJ2-7 | TRBV5-1 | NA | TGCGCCAGCAGCCGTCCAGCGGGTAACTCCTACGAGCAGTACTTC | CASSRPAGNSYEQYF
NA | TRBJ2-3 | TRBV2 | few | TGTGCCAGCAAAGGGGACCTCACAGATACGCAGTATTTT | CASKGDLTDTQYF
NA | TRBJ2-7 | TRBV7-3 | few | TGTGCCAGCAGCTTGAGGGGCATCTACGAGCAGTACTTC | CASSLRGIYEQYF
TRBD2 | TRBJ2-1 | TRBV20-1 | many | TGCAGTGCTAGAGATGCTAGCGGGAGGGCCCAATCGTCTGAGCAGTTCTTC | CSARDASGRAQSSEQFF
NA | TRBJ2-7 | TRBV12-3/TRBV12-4 | many | TGTGCCAGCAGTTCAGGCAGAAGCTCCTACGAGCAGTACTTC | CASSSGRSSYEQYF
TRBD1 | TRBJ1-4 | TRBV3-1 | few | TGTGCCAGCAGCCCTTCGGGACAGGGGGCTGCTAATGAAAAACTGTTTTTT | CASSPSGQGAANEKLFF